These T cell receptor beta chains were read from a single sample in a study of human T cells and chemical hapten exposure. TCRdb re-called the RACE reads with MiXCR, one entry per CDR3 protein. Found here are about 360,000 distinct CDR3 sequences, around 7% of them singletons; the top ten hold about 8%. The specimen was whole blood, collected in connection with sensitization to the hapten diphenylcyclopropenone (DPC). These receptors originate from a woman aged 18-29 years with alopecia areata. Some clones in this sample may be carry-over from other donors' samples. The CDR3 runs from the conserved cysteine through the conserved F or W. D genes are given only for firm matches. Where a row states a size, it is once, few, many or the class of an expanded clone; other rows omit it.

V gene: TRBV10-2; clone size: many; J gene: TRBJ2-7; D gene: -; CDR3 DNA: TGCGCCAGCAGTGAAAACGATGCCTACGAGCAGTACTTC; CDR3 protein: CASSENDAYEQYF
V gene: TRBV3-1; clone size: few; J gene: TRBJ2-1; D gene: TRBD2; CDR3 DNA: TGTGCCAGCAGCCACGTATCGGGGGGGCAGTTCTTC; CDR3 protein: CASSHVSGGQFF
V gene: TRBV3-1; clone size: many; J gene: TRBJ2-5; D gene: TRBD1; CDR3 DNA: TGTGCCAGCAGCCAAGGGCAGGGGGTTAACCAAGAGACCCAGTACTTC; CDR3 protein: CASSQGQGVNQETQYF
V gene: TRBV20-1; clone size: few; J gene: TRBJ2-1; D gene: TRBD2; CDR3 DNA: TGCAGTGCTGGACGCCAGCGGGGGGGCCGAAACAATGAGCAGTTCTTC; CDR3 protein: CSAGRQRGGRNNEQFF
V gene: TRBV12-3/TRBV12-4; clone size: -; J gene: TRBJ1-1; D gene: -; CDR3 DNA: TGTGCCAGCAGGTATAAAAGGGGAGTCCTTAGCACTGAAGCTTTCTTT; CDR3 protein: CASRYKRGVLSTEAFF
V gene: TRBV4-1; clone size: -; J gene: TRBJ2-7; D gene: -; CDR3 DNA: TGCGCCAGCAGCCAACACGAGGGGATCATCCCCTACGAGCAGTACTTC; CDR3 protein: CASSQHEGIIPYEQYF
V gene: TRBV2; clone size: -; J gene: TRBJ1-4; D gene: -; CDR3 DNA: TGTGCCAGCAAAGAGACAGAGGAAAAACTGTTTTTT; CDR3 protein: CASKETEEKLFF
V gene: TRBV20-1; clone size: few; J gene: TRBJ2-3; D gene: -; CDR3 DNA: TGCAGTGCCGACGATATTTCCCTTCGGGATACGCAGTATTTT; CDR3 protein: CSADDISLRDTQYF
V gene: TRBV27; clone size: -; J gene: TRBJ2-1; D gene: TRBD2; CDR3 DNA: TGTGCCAGCAGTTTATTAGCGGGGGGGCCTTCAAATGAGCAGTTCTTC; CDR3 protein: CASSLLAGGPSNEQFF
V gene: TRBV7-9; clone size: few; J gene: TRBJ2-2; D gene: -; CDR3 DNA: TGTGCCAGCAGCTTGGGCAGACTTAACACCGGGGAGCTGTTTTTT; CDR3 protein: CASSLGRLNTGELFF
V gene: TRBV25-1; clone size: few; J gene: TRBJ1-1; D gene: TRBD1; CDR3 DNA: TGTGCCAGCAGTTACAGGGGTATGGACACTGAAGCTTTCTTT; CDR3 protein: CASSYRGMDTEAFF
V gene: TRBV10-3; clone size: few; J gene: TRBJ1-5; D gene: TRBD1; CDR3 DNA: TGTGCCATCAGTGAGTCGGGACAGGCTAGCAATCAGCCCCAGCATTTT; CDR3 protein: CAISESGQASNQPQHF
V gene: TRBV5-4; clone size: -; J gene: TRBJ2-7; D gene: TRBD1; CDR3 DNA: TGTGCCAGCAGCCCCCGTTCCGGGACAGGCCCACCGTACGAGCAGTACTTC; CDR3 protein: CASSPRSGTGPPYEQYF
V gene: TRBV5-6; clone size: few; J gene: TRBJ2-1; D gene: TRBD2; CDR3 DNA: TGTGCCAGCACGTCCGGGCTAGCGGGCTACAATGAGCAGTTCTTC; CDR3 protein: CASTSGLAGYNEQFF
V gene: TRBV7-2; clone size: many; J gene: TRBJ2-1; D gene: -; CDR3 DNA: TGTGCCAGCAGCTTAGGGACTACCTACAATGAGCAGTTCTTC; CDR3 protein: CASSLGTTYNEQFF
V gene: TRBV29-1; clone size: many; J gene: TRBJ2-1; D gene: -; CDR3 DNA: TGCAGCCCAGACCGCTCCCCTTTCTTC; CDR3 protein: CSPDRSPFF
V gene: TRBV29-1; clone size: few; J gene: TRBJ2-4; D gene: TRBD2; CDR3 DNA: TGCAGCGTATCGGCGGGACGGGGGGACATTCAGTACTTC; CDR3 protein: CSVSAGRGDIQYF
V gene: TRBV7-2; clone size: -; J gene: TRBJ2-4; D gene: -; CDR3 DNA: TGTGCCAGCAGCTTAGGTCAACCGGGGGGCAACATTCAGTACTTC; CDR3 protein: CASSLGQPGGNIQYF
V gene: TRBV27; clone size: few; J gene: TRBJ1-2; D gene: -; CDR3 DNA: TGTGCCAGCAGCTCTACGTGGGGGGGCACTGGCTACACCTTC; CDR3 protein: CASSSTWGGTGYTF
V gene: TRBV4-3; clone size: many; J gene: TRBJ2-4; D gene: TRBD2; CDR3 DNA: TGCGCCAGCAGCCAAGATCTTGGGACTAGAAACATTCAGTACTTC; CDR3 protein: CASSQDLGTRNIQYF
V gene: TRBV5-1; clone size: few; J gene: TRBJ1-5; D gene: -; CDR3 DNA: TGCGCCAGCAGCTTGGAGGGACAACGTCATCAGCCCCAGCATTTT; CDR3 protein: CASSLEGQRHQPQHF
V gene: TRBV10-3; clone size: -; J gene: TRBJ1-5; D gene: -; CDR3 DNA: TGTGCCATCAGTGGGGACGGGGTCAGGCCCCAGCATTTT; CDR3 protein: CAISGDGVRPQHF
V gene: TRBV4-1; clone size: -; J gene: TRBJ1-6; D gene: -; CDR3 DNA: TGCGCCAGCAGCCAAGAAAGCGCATATTCACCCCTCCACTTT; CDR3 protein: CASSQESAYSPLHF
V gene: TRBV7-9; clone size: -; J gene: TRBJ2-4; D gene: -; CDR3 DNA: TGTGCCAGCAGCCCCGGGCCAAAACTAGTGGGCCTTAACCTAGCCAAAAACATTCAGTACTTC; CDR3 protein: CASSPGPKLVGLNLAKNIQYF
V gene: TRBV5-4; clone size: -; J gene: TRBJ2-3; D gene: -; CDR3 DNA: TGTGCCAGCAGCTTGGCAGCCCTGGGAGATACGCAGTATTTT; CDR3 protein: CASSLAALGDTQYF
V gene: TRBV5-6; clone size: many; J gene: TRBJ2-3; D gene: -; CDR3 DNA: TGTGCCAGCAGTACAGGGTGGTCCACAGATACGCAGTATTTT; CDR3 protein: CASSTGWSTDTQYF
V gene: TRBV7-3; clone size: -; J gene: TRBJ2-3; D gene: -; CDR3 DNA: TGTGCCAGCAGCTTAGGGGCAGGAGTGGATACGCAGTATTTT; CDR3 protein: CASSLGAGVDTQYF
V gene: TRBV4-2; clone size: many; J gene: TRBJ2-1; D gene: TRBD1; CDR3 DNA: TGTGCCAGCAGCCGAAGGCGGCAGGGGGTTGGGGATGAGCAGTTCTTC; CDR3 protein: CASSRRRQGVGDEQFF
V gene: TRBV27; clone size: many; J gene: TRBJ2-3; D gene: -; CDR3 DNA: TGTGCCAGCAGTCCCCTTGGGGGCTCGGATACGCAGTATTTT; CDR3 protein: CASSPLGGSDTQYF
V gene: TRBV7-2; clone size: -; J gene: TRBJ2-4; D gene: -; CDR3 DNA: TGTGCCAGCAGCCTCCCTCCACCGGCCATTCAGTACTTC; CDR3 protein: CASSLPPPAIQYF
V gene: TRBV9; clone size: -; J gene: TRBJ2-3; D gene: -; CDR3 DNA: TGTGCCAGCAGCCCATACTGGGAGACAGATACGCAGTATTTT; CDR3 protein: CASSPYWETDTQYF
V gene: TRBV9; clone size: many; J gene: TRBJ2-3; D gene: TRBD1; CDR3 DNA: TGTGCCAGCAGCGTCCGTTGGACAGGGCAAGATACGCAGTATTTT; CDR3 protein: CASSVRWTGQDTQYF
V gene: TRBV7-8; clone size: -; J gene: TRBJ2-3; D gene: TRBD2; CDR3 DNA: TGTGCCAGCAGCCAGCTTAGCGGGGGGGCGCCGGATACGCAGTATTTT; CDR3 protein: CASSQLSGGAPDTQYF
V gene: TRBV12-3/TRBV12-4; clone size: -; J gene: TRBJ1-5; D gene: -; CDR3 DNA: TGTGCCAGCTCCCGAGGCCCGGGCAATCAGCCCCAGCATTTT; CDR3 protein: CASSRGPGNQPQHF
V gene: TRBV20-1; clone size: few; J gene: TRBJ1-5; D gene: TRBD1; CDR3 DNA: TGCAGTGCTAGAGCGGGACAGGTCAATCAGCCCCAGCATTTT; CDR3 protein: CSARAGQVNQPQHF
V gene: TRBV2; clone size: few; J gene: TRBJ2-1; D gene: -; CDR3 DNA: TGTGCCAGCAGTGAACAGTACAATGAGCAGTTCTTC; CDR3 protein: CASSEQYNEQFF
V gene: TRBV10-3; clone size: -; J gene: TRBJ1-5; D gene: TRBD1; CDR3 DNA: TGTGCCATCTCTACAGGGGTGCAACAGCCCCAGCATTTT; CDR3 protein: CAISTGVQQPQHF
V gene: TRBV7-3; clone size: few; J gene: TRBJ2-6; D gene: -; CDR3 DNA: TGTGCCAGCAGCTTAGGGGGATTTGGGGCCAACGTCCTGACTTTC; CDR3 protein: CASSLGGFGANVLTF
V gene: TRBV7-6; clone size: many; J gene: TRBJ2-5; D gene: TRBD1; CDR3 DNA: TGTGCCGGAGACAGGGCATGGCAAGAGACCCAGTACTTC; CDR3 protein: CAGDRAWQETQYF
V gene: TRBV7-8; clone size: many; J gene: TRBJ1-5; D gene: -; CDR3 DNA: TGTGCCAGCAGCTTAAATACCGCTAGCCTGAATCAGCCCCAGCATTTT; CDR3 protein: CASSLNTASLNQPQHF
V gene: TRBV6-2/TRBV6-3; clone size: -; J gene: TRBJ2-2; D gene: -; CDR3 DNA: TGTGCCAGCAGCCGACTAGGAGGCGGGAACACCGGGGAGCTGTTTTTT; CDR3 protein: CASSRLGGGNTGELFF
V gene: TRBV2; clone size: few; J gene: TRBJ2-7; D gene: -; CDR3 DNA: TGTGCCAGCAGTTACAGGGAGGAAACCCTTGAGCAGTACTTC; CDR3 protein: CASSYREETLEQYF
V gene: TRBV6-2/TRBV6-3; clone size: few; J gene: TRBJ1-2; D gene: TRBD1; CDR3 DNA: TGTGCCAGCAGTTTCACCGGGACAGGGGCCTATGGCTACACCTTC; CDR3 protein: CASSFTGTGAYGYTF
V gene: TRBV6-2/TRBV6-3; clone size: few; J gene: TRBJ2-3; D gene: TRBD1; CDR3 DNA: TGTGCCAGCAGTGGCGAGACAGGGGACACATATACGCAGTATTTT; CDR3 protein: CASSGETGDTYTQYF
V gene: TRBV29-1; clone size: few; J gene: TRBJ1-4; D gene: TRBD1; CDR3 DNA: TGCAGCGCGAGCGACAGGGGTACCAATGAAAAACTGTTTTTT; CDR3 protein: CSASDRGTNEKLFF
V gene: TRBV12-3/TRBV12-4; clone size: many; J gene: TRBJ1-5; D gene: TRBD1; CDR3 DNA: TGTGCCAGCAGTTTGACAGGGAGCCCCAACAGTCAGCCCCAGCATTTT; CDR3 protein: CASSLTGSPNSQPQHF
V gene: TRBV6-2/TRBV6-3; clone size: -; J gene: TRBJ1-1; D gene: -; CDR3 DNA: TGTGCCAGCAGTTATAGCCGGTGGGGAGACATGAACACTGAAGCTTTCTTT; CDR3 protein: CASSYSRWGDMNTEAFF
V gene: TRBV7-2; clone size: few; J gene: TRBJ1-4; D gene: TRBD1; CDR3 DNA: TGTGCCAGCAGCTTTAACGGACAGGGAGGCGAAAAACTGTTTTTT; CDR3 protein: CASSFNGQGGEKLFF
V gene: TRBV7-9; clone size: -; J gene: TRBJ1-4; D gene: -; CDR3 DNA: TGTGCCAGCAGCTCCAGGGGAAATGATGAAAAACTGTTTTTT; CDR3 protein: CASSSRGNDEKLFF